This TCR beta chain is from a study of early T cells in non-severe SARS-CoV-2 infection. TCRdb re-called the 5' RACE reads through MiXCR, storing one row per CDR3 protein. Here the sample spans tens of thousands of distinct CDR3 sequences, roughly 9.9% being singletons. The V end was cut by 5 bases, the J end by 2 bases, with 10 bases between. The length of the CDR3 is 15 residues. Germline V gives CDR1 MNHEY, CDR2 SVGAGI. This clonotype was picked up many times. The specimen was whole blood. The chain is built from TRBV6-5 and TRBJ2-6; weak D call: TRBD1 (5 bases). The sequence came from an adult who was a healthcare worker with PCR-confirmed SARS-CoV-2 infection or an uninfected control (not recorded which). The CDR3 bases are TGTGCCAGCAGTGAAAAAGGGGCTGGGGCCAACGTCCTGACTTTC. Its translation: CASSEKGAGANVLTF.